The rows below give T cell receptor beta chains drawn from one sample of a study of control samples from healthy donors and cancer patients. Libraries were prepared by immunoSEQ multiplex PCR; TCRdb keeps only in-frame clonotypes and omits some of them. The sample lists 150,000 to 200,000 clones; roughly 94% were seen once. The sequenced material came from blood. The origin of the receptors is a woman in her late teens or twenties in good health. The CDR3 runs from the conserved cysteine through the conserved F or W. D genes are given only for firm matches. The size of a clone is reported for some rows only, either as once, few or many, or as a class for expanded clones.

j_call: TRBJ2-7
v_call: TRBV5-1
clone_size: NA
d_call: TRBD2
cdr3_aa: CASTRTGTSIFYEQYF
cdr3_nt: TGCGCCAGCACTCGTACCGGGACTAGTATCTTCTACGAGCAGTACTTC

j_call: TRBJ2-4
v_call: TRBV18
clone_size: NA
d_call: NA
cdr3_aa: CASSPEARRAKNIQYF
cdr3_nt: TGTGCCAGCTCACCAGAGGCGAGGAGGGCCAAAAACATTCAGTACTTC

j_call: TRBJ1-2
v_call: TRBV11-3
clone_size: NA
d_call: NA
cdr3_aa: CASSLRFADGYTF
cdr3_nt: TGTGCCAGCAGCTTACGATTCGCGGATGGCTACACCTTC

j_call: TRBJ1-1
v_call: TRBV3-1/TRBV3-2
clone_size: once
d_call: NA
cdr3_aa: CASSQGGTEAFF
cdr3_nt: TGTGCCAGCAGCCAAGGGGGAACTGAAGCTTTCTTT

j_call: TRBJ1-4
v_call: TRBV7-9
clone_size: NA
d_call: TRBD1
cdr3_aa: CASSPTGASATNEKLFF
cdr3_nt: TGTGCCAGCAGCCCGACAGGGGCCTCCGCAACTAATGAAAAACTGTTTTTT

j_call: TRBJ1-2
v_call: TRBV10-3
clone_size: NA
d_call: NA
cdr3_aa: CATTTEIGALPSLGYTF
cdr3_nt: TGTGCCACGACTACGGAGATCGGGGCTCTTCCCAGTTTGGGCTACACCTTC

j_call: TRBJ1-2
v_call: TRBV6-5
clone_size: NA
d_call: NA
cdr3_aa: CASSLDRNYGYTF
cdr3_nt: TGTGCCAGCAGTCTCGACAGGAACTATGGCTACACCTTC

j_call: TRBJ2-5
v_call: TRBV6-5
clone_size: NA
d_call: NA
cdr3_aa: CASRPQGQETQYF
cdr3_nt: TGTGCCAGCAGGCCGCAGGGCCAAGAGACCCAGTACTTC

j_call: TRBJ1-1
v_call: TRBV5-1
clone_size: NA
d_call: TRBD1
cdr3_aa: CASSLDTGGNTEAFF
cdr3_nt: TGCGCCAGCAGCTTGGACACAGGGGGGAACACTGAAGCTTTCTTT

j_call: TRBJ1-3
v_call: TRBV11-2
clone_size: NA
d_call: NA
cdr3_aa: CASSLESAGNTIYF
cdr3_nt: TGTGCCAGCAGCTTAGAGTCGGCTGGAAACACCATATATTTT

j_call: TRBJ2-2
v_call: TRBV25-1
clone_size: few
d_call: NA
cdr3_aa: CASSGSHTGELFF
cdr3_nt: TGTGCCAGCAGTGGAAGCCACACCGGGGAGCTGTTTTTT

j_call: TRBJ1-5
v_call: TRBV3-1/TRBV3-2
clone_size: NA
d_call: NA
cdr3_aa: CASSQQAGGSNQPQHF
cdr3_nt: TGTGCCAGCAGCCAACAGGCTGGAGGCAGCAATCAGCCCCAGCATTTT